This T cell receptor (beta chain) is from a study of control samples from healthy donors and cancer patients. Produced via immunoSEQ multiplex PCR; TCRdb's table is partial and in-frame only. The sample lists about 120,000 clones; about 90% were seen once. The receptor's source is a man aged 60-69 years in good health. The sample consisted of blood.

The CDR3 protein is CASSLFNYQGPDTQYF. The DNA of the CDR3 is TGCGCCAGCAGCTTGTTCAACTACCAGGGACCAGATACGCAGTATTTT. The rearrangement joins TRBV5-1 to TRBJ2-3; possibly TRBD1 or TRBD2 for D (5 bases each). Germline V lookup: CDR1 SGHRS, CDR2 YFSETQ. CDR3 size: 16 residues. The V end was cut by 1 base, the J end by 4 bases, with 16 bases between.